This note documents a single T cell receptor (beta chain) sequence. This sample is drawn from a study of blood T cell repertoires in COVID-19. Study information: The United States, Italy and Spain were the sources of the acute and convalescent COVID-19 samples. From T cells, B-cell-depleted T cells, or PBMCs came the material, which was cDNA or gDNA.

There are 11 residues in the CDR3. The ends were cut back, 5 bases at V and 3 bases at J, with 3 bases in the middle. How the authors handled the data: Amplification from reference gene primers served as the basis for estimated nucleated cell counts. Sequencing used immunoSEQ multiplex PCR; TCRdb keeps in-frame clones, though not all of them. The DNA was the basis for D and trimming; V, J and clone size are from that table. Here the sample spans some 240,000 clones, around 83% being singletons. V and J are TRBV12-3 or TRBV12-4 and TRBJ2-3; D is undetermined. The sequenced sample consisted of peripheral blood. This sequence was found in a woman in her thirties or forties who had recovered from COVID-19. In DNA, the CDR3 is TGTGCCAGCAGTCGGACAGATACGCAGTATTTT. It translates to CASSRTDTQYF.